These 5 T cell receptor beta chains came from one sample sequenced in a study of blood T cells in healthy people across ages. With a J-beta primer mix and a sample-barcoded 5' primer, a second PCR ran about 7 to 12 cycles. TCRdb fed the 5' RACE reads into MiXCR, producing one record per CDR3 protein. Of about 590,000 distinct CDR3 sequences listed, approximately 30% are singletons. The source material was blood. The receptors were sampled from a woman older than 75 in good health.

On this clonotype itself: A read error is possible here, since a much larger clone lies one base away. This chain joins TRBV7-2 and TRBJ2-3, with a possible D match to TRBD2 (7 bases). Trimming shortened V by 3 bases and J by 1 base, and 11 bases separated the two germline ends. Germline V lookup: CDR1 SGHTA, CDR2 FQGNSA. The CDR3 is 15 amino acids. Written as DNA, the CDR3 is TGTGCCAGCAGCTTCCGGGGGGCCCGCACAGATACGCAGTATTTT. Translation: CASSFRGARTDTQYF. Full variable domain (outside the CDR3, taken from reference TRBV7-2 and TRBJ2-3): GAGVSQSPSNKVTEKGKDVELRCDPISGHTALYWYRQSLGQGLEFLIYFQGNSAPDKSGLPSDRFSAERTGGSVSTLTIQRTQQEDSAVYLCASSFRGARTDTQYFGPGTRLTVL.

This clonotype has more than one count but fewer than ten. This chain uses TRBV28 with TRBJ1-2; weak D call: TRBD1 (6 bases). V was pared by 6 bases and J by 7 bases, with 15 bases between. Per germline, CDR1 MDHEN and CDR2 SYDVKM. The CDR3 loop spans 13 amino acids. CDR3 region: CASRELGALGYTF. The CDR3 nucleotides read TGTGCCAGCAGGGAGTTGGGGGCACTTGGCTACACCTTC.

This clonotype was seen only once. The rearrangement joins TRBV20-1 to TRBJ2-5, with 9 bases fitting TRBD2. The CDR3 contains 15 residues. The germline CDR1 and CDR2 sequences are DFQATT and SNEGSKA (reference sequence). Trimming cost V 3 bases and J 4 bases; bases outside gene matches: 9. CDR3 in amino acids: CSARERGAVPETQYF. The CDR3 DNA reads TGCAGTGCTAGGGAGCGGGGGGCCGTTCCAGAGACCCAGTACTTC.

In this sample, this clonotype turned up many times. J is TRBJ2-3 and V is TRBV6-2 or TRBV6-3, with unresolved D. In germline, CDR1 is MNHEY, CDR2 SVGEGT. This CDR3 spans 13 amino acids. V was shortened by 10 bases and J by 3 bases, with 14 bases between the two germline ends. CDR3 residues: CATEQMVTDTQYF. Here the CDR3 DNA reads TGTGCCACGGAACAGATGGTAACAGATACGCAGTATTTT.

The chain uses TRBV7-8 and TRBJ2-5; D perhaps matches TRBD2 (5 bases). The CDR3 is 14 residues long. CDR1 SGHVS and CDR2 FQNEAQ come from the germline V gene. V gave up 0 bases and J gave up 5 bases, with 10 bases separating them. The CDR3 DNA reads TGTGCCAGCAGCTTAGCAGCGGCAGAGGAGACCCAGTACTTC. It encodes CASSLAAAEETQYF.